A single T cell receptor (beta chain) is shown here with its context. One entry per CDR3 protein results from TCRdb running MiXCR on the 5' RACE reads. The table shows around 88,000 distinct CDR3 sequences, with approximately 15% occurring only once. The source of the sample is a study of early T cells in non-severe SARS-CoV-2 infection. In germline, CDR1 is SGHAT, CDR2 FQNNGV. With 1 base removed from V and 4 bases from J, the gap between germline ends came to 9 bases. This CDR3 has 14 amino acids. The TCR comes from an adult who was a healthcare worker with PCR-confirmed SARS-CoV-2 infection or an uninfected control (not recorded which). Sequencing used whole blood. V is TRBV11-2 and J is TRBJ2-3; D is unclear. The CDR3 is CASSLVGSADTQYF. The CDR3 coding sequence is TGTGCCAGCAGCTTAGTGGGGTCGGCAGATACGCAGTATTTT.